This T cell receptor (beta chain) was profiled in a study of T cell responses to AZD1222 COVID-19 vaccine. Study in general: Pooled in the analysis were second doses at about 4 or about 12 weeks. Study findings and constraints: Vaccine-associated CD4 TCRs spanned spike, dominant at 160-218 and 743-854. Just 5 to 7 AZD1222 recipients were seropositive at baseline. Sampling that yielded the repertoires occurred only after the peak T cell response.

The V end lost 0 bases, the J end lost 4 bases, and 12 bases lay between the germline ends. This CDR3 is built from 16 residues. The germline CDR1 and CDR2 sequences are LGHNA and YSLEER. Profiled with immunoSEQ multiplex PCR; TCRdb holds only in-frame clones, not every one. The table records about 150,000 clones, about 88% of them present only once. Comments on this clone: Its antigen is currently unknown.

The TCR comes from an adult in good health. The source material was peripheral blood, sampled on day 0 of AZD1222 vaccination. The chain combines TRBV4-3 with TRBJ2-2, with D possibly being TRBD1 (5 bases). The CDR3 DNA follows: TGCGCCAGCAGCCAAGATATCCAGGGCTCCACCGGGGAGCTGTTTTTT. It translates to CASSQDIQGSTGELFF.